This T cell receptor beta chain was observed in a study of T cells in Graves' hyperthyroidism and ophthalmopathy. A Clinical Activity Score of at least 3, a NOSPECS grade of at least 4 and a duration under 3 months were recorded in the ophthalmopathy patients. Amplified TCR beta CDR3 regions derived from RNA transcripts. Primed by the HTBI set, a first-round RT-PCR was run on the TCR CDR3. TCRdb redid the calling of the multiplex PCR reads with MiXCR, one entry per CDR3 protein. This table holds approximately 530,000 distinct CDR3 sequences, about 20% found once. In its sample, this clonotype was seen a few times. Trimming cost V 5 bases and J 2 bases, with 24 bases left between them. Germline V gene sequence: CDR1 MNHNS, CDR2 SASEGT. This CDR3 spans 18 amino acids.

The origin of this receptor is a man aged 35 to 55 with Graves' ophthalmopathy. The sample was blood. The chain carries TRBV6-1 and TRBJ1-1, with a possible D match to TRBD1 (6 bases). The CDR3 region is CASSRQGTPGGKNTEAFF. CDR3 coding DNA: TGTGCCAGCAGTCGCCAGGGGACACCGGGAGGGAAAAACACTGAAGCTTTCTTT.